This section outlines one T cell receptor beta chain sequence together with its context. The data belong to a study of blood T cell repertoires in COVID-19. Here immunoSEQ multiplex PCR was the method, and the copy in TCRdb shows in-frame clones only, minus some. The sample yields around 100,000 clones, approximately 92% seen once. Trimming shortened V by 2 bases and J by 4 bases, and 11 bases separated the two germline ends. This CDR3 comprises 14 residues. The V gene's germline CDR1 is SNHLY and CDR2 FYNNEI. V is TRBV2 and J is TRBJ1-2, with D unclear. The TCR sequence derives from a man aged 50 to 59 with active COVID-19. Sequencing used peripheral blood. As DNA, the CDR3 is TGTGCCAGCAGTGAAAAACCGGAGAGCTATGGCTACACCTTC. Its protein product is CASSEKPESYGYTF.